This T cell receptor beta chain was profiled in a study of early T cells in non-severe SARS-CoV-2 infection. Study overall: Sequencing of bulk RNA from unsorted whole blood was done, without chain pairing.

Individual cDNA molecules each received unique molecular identifiers attached to them. TCRdb re-derived calls from the 5' RACE reads in MiXCR, one entry per CDR3 protein. The data contain 90,000 to 130,000 distinct CDR3 sequences, 12% of them seen just once; the ten biggest clones take up around 3%. This clonotype was counted ten times or more. Its specificity is unknown. CDR3 length: 15 amino acids. Germline loops: CDR1 SGHDT, CDR2 YYEEEE. Trimming took off 6 bases at V and 4 bases at J, with 19 bases between the two ends. Study results and limitations: The matching step, a VDJdb search, favored anti-spike CD8 responses and missed private and CD4 specificities.

Sequenced material: whole blood. The chain uses TRBV5-6 and TRBJ2-5; tentatively, D is TRBD2 (6 bases). The sequence was obtained from an adult who was a healthcare worker with PCR-confirmed SARS-CoV-2 infection or an uninfected control (not recorded which). The CDR3: CASTPTGRRGETQYF. Here the CDR3 DNA reads TGTGCCAGCACCCCCACGGGGAGGCGGGGAGAGACCCAGTACTTC.